This passage covers 28 T cell receptor beta chains from one sample sequenced in a study of T cell responses to AZD1222 COVID-19 vaccine. The table came from immunoSEQ multiplex PCR; TCRdb's copy has only in-frame clones and leaves some out. The data hold around 190,000 clones, with 85% to 95% observed a single time. The material was peripheral blood, obtained on day 0 of AZD1222 vaccination. These receptors all come from an adult in good health.

About this clone itself: Other nucleotide sequences in the sample specify the same CDR3. The chain employs TRBV28 and TRBJ1-5; tentatively, D is TRBD1 (6 bases). CDR1 is MDHEN, CDR2 SYDVKM, per germline. Trimming removed 6 bases at V and 4 bases at J, with 16 bases between. The CDR3 has 15 residues. This CDR3 reads CASRPQDRMNQPQHF. The CDR3 DNA reads as TGTGCCAGCAGACCCCAAGACAGGATGAATCAGCCCCAGCATTTT.

The chain links TRBV7-9 to TRBJ1-6, with no clear D. V was trimmed by 3 bases and J by 3 bases, leaving 9 bases between them. This CDR3 region has 15 residues. Germline V gene lookup returns CDR1 SEHNR and CDR2 FQNEAQ (reference sequence). CDR3: CASSLGSYYNSPLHF. In DNA form, the CDR3 reads TGTGCCAGCAGCTTGGGCAGCTACTATAATTCACCCCTCCACTTT.

The CDR3 DNA sequence: TGTGCCAGCAGCTTAGTTGGGACAGGGGTGTCACCCCTCCACTTT. Amino acid sequence: CASSLVGTGVSPLHF. The chain recombines TRBV7-3 with TRBJ1-6, with 10 bases lining up with TRBD1. The CDR3 loop spans 15 amino acids. Per germline, CDR1 SGHTA and CDR2 FQGTGA. Germline trimming cut 2 bases from V and 10 bases from J; bases unmatched to any gene: 5.

CDR3 nucleotide sequence: TGTGCCACCAGTGATGTAGCGGGGGGGCCAGGGGTTGTCGAGACCCAGTACTTC. As protein: CATSDVAGGPGVVETQYF. The V call is TRBV24-1, the J call TRBJ2-5, with TRBD2 matching over 11 bases. Germline-derived CDR1 and CDR2 are KGHDR and SFDVKD. CDR3 length: 18 amino acids. V gave up 3 bases and J gave up 5 bases; unmatched junction bases: 13.

The chain links TRBV3-1 (or the pseudogene TRBV3-2) to TRBJ1-3; 7 nucleotides align to TRBD1. V shed 4 bases, J shed 0 bases, and the junction held 6 bases outside the gene matches. Germline V gene lookup returns CDR1 LGHDT and CDR2 YNNKEL (reference sequence). The CDR3 has 16 residues. This chain's CDR3 is CASSLNRGTSGNTIYF. CDR3 nucleotide sequence: TGTGCCAGCAGCCTCAACAGGGGTACCTCTGGAAACACCATATATTTT.

The chain uses TRBV9 and TRBJ2-5; 11 bases are shared with TRBD2. J lost 3 bases, V lost 4 bases, and 8 bases had no gene match. The germline V gene encodes CDR1 SGDLS and CDR2 YYNGEE. The CDR3 length is 16 residues. The CDR3 nucleotides read TGTGCCAGCAGCTCCCTAGCGGGGGGATCCAAAGAGACCCAGTACTTC. It encodes CASSSLAGGSKETQYF.

J is TRBJ1-4 and V is TRBV10-3; D is unclear. V lost 0 bases and J 5 bases, leaving 10 bases between the germline ends. Germline CDR1 reads ENHRY; CDR2 reads SYGVKD. CDR3 length equals 15 residues. The CDR3 DNA is TGTGCCATCAGTGAGTCCCCACGGAGAAATGAAAAACTGTTTTTT. Protein: CAISESPRRNEKLFF.

V and J are TRBV7-9 and TRBJ1-1; D unresolved. Germline loops: CDR1 SEHNR, CDR2 FQNEAQ (reference sequence). The CDR3 spans 12 residues. The ends were cut back, 1 base at V and 11 bases at J, with 11 bases in the middle. Here the CDR3 reads CASSLEARGAFF. The CDR3 DNA follows: TGTGCCAGCAGCTTAGAGGCCCGTGGGGCTTTCTTT.

The V gene is TRBV29-1, the J gene TRBJ2-3, with TRBD1 matching 7 bases. From germline, CDR1 is SQVTM and CDR2 ANQGSEA. The CDR3 runs to 15 residues. Trimming at V came to 7 bases and at J to 1 base, leaving 11 bases not matched to a gene. The CDR3 region has the DNA TGCAGCGGCACAGGGGCGTCCGCTCGCACAGATACGCAGTATTTT. This sequence encodes CSGTGASARTDTQYF.

The J gene is TRBJ1-1, the V gene TRBV7-3; D remains unclear. This CDR3 contains 15 residues. V lost 0 bases to trimming and J lost 1 base, with 9 bases between them. In germline, CDR1 is SGHTA, CDR2 FQGTGA. The CDR3 nucleotides are TGTGCCAGCAGCTTAACTGGCGTTGGGAACACTGAAGCTTTCTTT. Translated: CASSLTGVGNTEAFF.

V is TRBV7-9 and J is TRBJ1-1; D is unclear. The CDR3 runs 13 residues. Trimming left V 1 base short and J 1 base short, with 4 bases between. Looked up from germline, CDR1 is SEHNR and CDR2 is FQNEAQ (reference sequence). The DNA for the CDR3 is TGTGCCAGCAGCTTAGAGGCGAACACTGAAGCTTTCTTT. Amino acids: CASSLEANTEAFF.

The V and J genes are TRBV10-1 and TRBJ2-3, with D perhaps matching TRBD2 (6 bases). Trimming cost V 4 bases and J 0 bases, with 11 bases left between them. This CDR3 contains 15 residues. Germline values: CDR1 WNHNN, CDR2 SYGVQD (reference sequence). CDR3: CASSAGDSSTDTQYF. CDR3 in DNA: TGCGCCAGCAGTGCGGGGGATTCAAGCACAGATACGCAGTATTTT.

The V call is TRBV28, the J call TRBJ1-4; TRBD1 might be the D (6 bases). This CDR3 region has 14 residues. Per the germline V gene, CDR1 is MDHEN and CDR2 is SYDVKM. Trimming removed 7 bases at V and 7 bases at J, with 16 bases between. The DNA for the CDR3 is TGTGCCAGCAACTTACAGGGTTTGGGTGAAAAACTGTTTTTT. It specifies CASNLQGLGEKLFF.

The chain recombines TRBV19 with TRBJ1-5; D is perhaps TRBD1 (6 bases). V lost 9 bases and J lost 4, with 16 bases in between. Germline V gene sequence: CDR1 LNHDA, CDR2 SQIVND (reference sequence). The length of the CDR3 is 14 residues. In nucleotides, the CDR3 is TGTGCCAGCCTGACGGGGGCAGGGAATCAGCCCCAGCATTTT. As protein: CASLTGAGNQPQHF.

The CDR3 coding sequence is TGTGCCATCAGTGAGTCATCTGCGCCCTACGAGCAGTACTTC. Its protein product is CAISESSAPYEQYF. The chain links TRBV10-3 to TRBJ2-7; D unresolved. The CDR3 covers 14 residues. Germline loops: CDR1 ENHRY, CDR2 SYGVKD. Trimming took off 0 bases at V and 2 bases at J, with 8 bases between the two ends.

This chain connects TRBV6-5 to TRBJ2-7; TRBD1 matches 8 bases. The germline gives CDR1 MNHEY, CDR2 SVGAGI. The V segment lost 2 bases and the J segment 2 bases; nucleotides outside the gene matches: 5. The length of the CDR3 is 15 residues. The chain's CDR3 is CASSYRDRGAYEQYF. CDR3 DNA sequence: TGTGCCAGCAGTTACCGCGACAGGGGAGCCTACGAGCAGTACTTC.

This clone was found once. DNA for the CDR3: TGTGCCAGCAGTGAGGCAGCGGGGTACACCGGGGAGCTGTTTTTT. As protein: CASSEAAGYTGELFF. The chain uses TRBV2 and TRBJ2-2, with TRBD2 identical over 7 bases. The germline gives CDR1 SNHLY, CDR2 FYNNEI. The CDR3 is 15 amino acids. Germline trimming cut 3 bases from V and 3 bases from J; bases unmatched to any gene: 4.

The chain's CDR3 is CASSKGDSPNQPQHF. As DNA, the CDR3 is TGTGCCAGTAGTAAAGGGGACTCACCCAATCAGCCCCAGCATTTT. The rearrangement joins TRBV19 to TRBJ1-5; tentatively, D is TRBD1 (5 bases). The germline V gene has CDR1 LNHDA and CDR2 SQIVND (reference sequence). This CDR3 has 15 residues. V was pared by 4 bases and J by 3 bases, with 13 bases between.

This chain joins TRBV19 and TRBJ2-3; tentatively, D is TRBD1 (6 bases). With 8 bases removed from V and 4 bases from J, the gap between germline ends came to 10 bases. Per the germline V gene, CDR1 is LNHDA and CDR2 is SQIVND (reference sequence). The CDR3 sequence is 12 residues long. CDR3 residues: CASGDIPDTQYF. The DNA for the CDR3 is TGTGCCAGTGGGGACATCCCAGATACGCAGTATTTT.

The chain combines TRBV4-1 with TRBJ2-2, with 11 nucleotides matching TRBD1. This CDR3 region has 18 residues. J lost 5 bases, V lost 1 base, and 9 bases had no gene match. Germline V gives CDR1 MGHRA, CDR2 YSYEKL. The CDR3 reads CASSQVGQGARRTGELFF. CDR3 DNA sequence: TGCGCCAGCAGCCAAGTTGGACAGGGGGCGCGAAGGACCGGGGAGCTGTTTTTT.

The CDR3 DNA follows: TGTGCCAGCAGCTTGGCACAGGCGAACACCGGGGAGCTGTTTTTT. It translates to CASSLAQANTGELFF. The V gene is TRBV5-4, the J gene TRBJ2-2; D perhaps matches TRBD1 (5 bases). Between the trimmed V and J ends, which lost 0 bases and 0 bases, there was a span of 6 bases. Germline lookup yields CDR1 SGHNT and CDR2 YYREEE (reference sequence). This CDR3 contains 15 residues. Full variable domain (outside the CDR3, taken from reference TRBV5-4 and TRBJ2-2): ETGVTQSPTHLIKTRGQQVTLRCSSQSGHNTVSWYQQALGQGPQFIFQYYREEENGRGNFPPRFSGLQFPNYSSELNVNALELDDSALYLCASSLAQANTGELFFGEGSRLTVL.

The sample holds one count of this clone. This chain links TRBV4-1 with TRBJ1-1, with 9 nucleotides matching TRBD1. The CDR3 has 16 amino acids. The V gene's germline CDR1 is MGHRA and CDR2 YSYEKL. V shed 3 bases, J shed 2 bases, and the junction held 7 bases outside the gene matches. This chain's CDR3 is CASSQGDRAYNTEAFF. For the CDR3, the DNA is TGCGCCAGCAGCCAGGGGGACAGGGCGTACAACACTGAAGCTTTCTTT.

The chain employs TRBV19 and TRBJ1-1; no reliable D call. V lost 5 bases to trimming and J lost 1 base, with 11 bases between them. The CDR3 runs to 14 residues. Germline V CDR1 and CDR2: LNHDA, SQIVND (reference sequence). As DNA, the CDR3 is TGTGCCAGTAGTCGGACTCAAAAGAACACTGAAGCTTTCTTT. Protein: CASSRTQKNTEAFF.

This sequence joins TRBV7-9 and TRBJ2-3, with D possibly matching TRBD1 (6 bases). Trimming shortened V by 5 bases and J by 0 bases, and 18 bases separated the two germline ends. Germline CDR1 SEHNR, CDR2 FQNEAQ (reference sequence). The length of the CDR3 is 17 residues. The CDR3 region has the DNA TGTGCCAGCAGCGCAGTCAGGGGTTTCTCTAGCACAGATACGCAGTATTTT. Encoded protein: CASSAVRGFSSTDTQYF.

The gene calls are TRBV9 and TRBJ2-3, with 9 bases identical to TRBD2. After removal of 3 bases from V and 2 bases from J, the junction contained 1 base not matched to a gene. The CDR3 extends over 14 amino acids. CDR1 SGDLS and CDR2 YYNGEE come from the germline V gene. The CDR3 here is CASSERGVTDTQYF. Written as DNA, the CDR3 is TGTGCCAGCAGCGAGCGGGGGGTCACAGATACGCAGTATTTT.

The chain carries TRBV24-1 and TRBJ2-3; tentative D call: TRBD2 (7 bases). V gave up 1 base and J gave up 7 bases, with 14 bases separating them. The CDR3 runs to 15 residues. From germline, CDR1 is KGHDR and CDR2 SFDVKD. The CDR3 DNA reads as TGTGCCACCAGTGATTTTACGGGGGGCCTATATACGCAGTATTTT. This sequence encodes CATSDFTGGLYTQYF.

This clone was seen once. The chain combines TRBV11-2 with TRBJ2-3; D possibly corresponds to TRBD2 (5 bases). Germline CDR1 SGHAT, CDR2 FQNNGV. CDR3 length equals 16 residues. V lost 3 bases to trimming and J lost 4 bases, with 17 bases between them. The CDR3, as DNA: TGTGCCAGCAGCTTTGGAAGCGGTAGAGCGTCAGATACGCAGTATTTT. It yields the protein CASSFGSGRASDTQYF.

The chain links TRBV7-7 to TRBJ2-1; 9 positions match TRBD2. The germline V gene has CDR1 SSHAT and CDR2 FNYEAQ (reference sequence). The CDR3 has 15 amino acids. Unmatched junction bases numbered 4, after V lost 5 bases and J lost 2 bases. The DNA of the CDR3 is TGTGCCAGCAGCAGATCTAGCGGGGCCTACAATGAGCAGTTCTTC. Residues: CASSRSSGAYNEQFF.